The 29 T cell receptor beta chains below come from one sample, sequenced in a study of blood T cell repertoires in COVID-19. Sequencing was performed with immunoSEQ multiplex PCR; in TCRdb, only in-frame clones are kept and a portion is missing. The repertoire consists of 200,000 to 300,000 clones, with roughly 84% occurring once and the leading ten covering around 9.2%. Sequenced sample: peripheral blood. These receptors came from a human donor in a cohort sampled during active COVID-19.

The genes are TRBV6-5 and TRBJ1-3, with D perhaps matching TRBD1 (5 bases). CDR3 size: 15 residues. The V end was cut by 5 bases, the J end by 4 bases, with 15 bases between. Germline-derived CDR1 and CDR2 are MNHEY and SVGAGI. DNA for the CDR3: TGTGCCAGCAGTCGCGCGGGGACCGGAGGAAACACCATATATTTT. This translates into CASSRAGTGGNTIYF.

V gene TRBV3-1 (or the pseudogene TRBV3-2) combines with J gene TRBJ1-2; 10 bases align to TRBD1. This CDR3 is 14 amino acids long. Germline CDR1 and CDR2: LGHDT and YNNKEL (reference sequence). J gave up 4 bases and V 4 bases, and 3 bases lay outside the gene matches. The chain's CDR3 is CASSRTGGSYGYTF. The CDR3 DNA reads TGTGCCAGCAGCCGGACAGGGGGGAGCTATGGCTACACCTTC.

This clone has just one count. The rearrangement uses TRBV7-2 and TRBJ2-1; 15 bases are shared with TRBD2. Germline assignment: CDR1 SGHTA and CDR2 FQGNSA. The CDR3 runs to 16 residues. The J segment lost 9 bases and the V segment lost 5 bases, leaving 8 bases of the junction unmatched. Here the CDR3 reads CASSTRTSGRAGEQFF. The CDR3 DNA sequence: TGTGCCAGCAGCACCCGGACTAGCGGGAGGGCGGGTGAGCAGTTCTTC.

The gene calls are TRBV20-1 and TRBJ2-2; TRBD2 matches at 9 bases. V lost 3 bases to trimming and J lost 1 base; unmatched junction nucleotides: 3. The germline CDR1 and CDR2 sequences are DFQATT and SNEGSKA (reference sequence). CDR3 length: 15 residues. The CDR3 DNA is TGCAGTGCTAGTAGCGGGGGTTTGAACACCGGGGAGCTGTTTTTT. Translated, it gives CSASSGGLNTGELFF.

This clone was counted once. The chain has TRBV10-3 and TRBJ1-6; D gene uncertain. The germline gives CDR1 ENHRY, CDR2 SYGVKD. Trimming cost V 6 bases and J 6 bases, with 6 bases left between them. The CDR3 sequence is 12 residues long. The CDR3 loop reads CAIRAVNSPLHF. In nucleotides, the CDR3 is TGTGCCATCAGAGCGGTTAATTCACCCCTCCACTTT.

The CDR3 protein is CASSVRTGHLNSPLHF. CDR3 sequence (DNA): TGTGCCAGCAGTGTTCGTACCGGACACCTTAATTCACCCCTCCACTTT. The chain couples TRBV6-1 to TRBJ1-6; perhaps TRBD1 as D (5 bases). The V end lost 4 bases, the J end lost 6 bases, and 16 bases lay between the germline ends. The CDR3 is 16 residues long. Germline V CDR1 and CDR2: MNHNS, SASEGT.

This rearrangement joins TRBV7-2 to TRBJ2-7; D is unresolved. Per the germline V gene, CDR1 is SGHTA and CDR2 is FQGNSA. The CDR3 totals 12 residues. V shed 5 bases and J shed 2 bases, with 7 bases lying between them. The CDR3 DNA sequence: TGTGCCAGCAGCGATGGCCCCTACGAGCAGTACTTC. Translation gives CASSDGPYEQYF.

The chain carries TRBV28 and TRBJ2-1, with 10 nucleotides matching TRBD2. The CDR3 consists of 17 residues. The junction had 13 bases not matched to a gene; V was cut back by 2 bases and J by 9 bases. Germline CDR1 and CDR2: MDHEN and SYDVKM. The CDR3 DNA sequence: TGTGCCAGCAGTTTAGTTTCTAGCGGGGGCCTCATCCCTGAGCAGTTCTTC. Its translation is CASSLVSSGGLIPEQFF.

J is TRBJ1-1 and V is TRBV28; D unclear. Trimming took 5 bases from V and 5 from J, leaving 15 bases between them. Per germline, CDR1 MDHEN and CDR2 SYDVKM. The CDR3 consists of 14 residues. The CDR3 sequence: CASSPVEARTEAFF. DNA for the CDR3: TGTGCCAGCAGTCCCGTGGAGGCGAGGACTGAAGCTTTCTTT.

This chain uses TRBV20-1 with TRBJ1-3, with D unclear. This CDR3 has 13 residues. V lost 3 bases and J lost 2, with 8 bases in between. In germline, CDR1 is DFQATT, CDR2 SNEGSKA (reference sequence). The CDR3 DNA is TGCAGTGCTAGTGCCGGGGCTGGAAACACCATATATTTT. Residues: CSASAGAGNTIYF.

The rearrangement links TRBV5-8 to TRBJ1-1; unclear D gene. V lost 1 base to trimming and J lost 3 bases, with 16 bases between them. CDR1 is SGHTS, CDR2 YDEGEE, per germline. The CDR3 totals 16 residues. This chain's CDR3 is CASSLRDPVPHTEAFF. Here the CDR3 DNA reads TGTGCCAGCAGCTTGCGGGATCCCGTACCCCACACTGAAGCTTTCTTT.

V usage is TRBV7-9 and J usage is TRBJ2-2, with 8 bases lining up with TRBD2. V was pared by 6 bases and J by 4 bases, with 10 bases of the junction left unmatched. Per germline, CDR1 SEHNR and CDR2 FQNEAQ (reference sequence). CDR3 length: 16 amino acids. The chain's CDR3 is CASRKATGGSTGELFF. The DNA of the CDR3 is TGTGCCAGCAGGAAAGCGACGGGGGGGAGCACCGGGGAGCTGTTTTTT.

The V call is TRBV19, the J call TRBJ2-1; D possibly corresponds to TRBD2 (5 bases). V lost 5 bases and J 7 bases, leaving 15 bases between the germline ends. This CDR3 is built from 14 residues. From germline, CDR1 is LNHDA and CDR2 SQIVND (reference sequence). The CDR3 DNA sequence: TGTGCCAGTAGTGGCAGCGGCCGGCTTAATGAGCAGTTCTTC. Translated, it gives CASSGSGRLNEQFF.

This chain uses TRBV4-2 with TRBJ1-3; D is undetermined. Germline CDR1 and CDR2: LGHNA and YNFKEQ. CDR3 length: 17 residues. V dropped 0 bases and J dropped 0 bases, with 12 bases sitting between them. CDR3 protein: CASSQDLGTLSGNTIYF. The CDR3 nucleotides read TGTGCCAGCAGCCAAGATTTGGGCACACTCTCTGGAAACACCATATATTTT.

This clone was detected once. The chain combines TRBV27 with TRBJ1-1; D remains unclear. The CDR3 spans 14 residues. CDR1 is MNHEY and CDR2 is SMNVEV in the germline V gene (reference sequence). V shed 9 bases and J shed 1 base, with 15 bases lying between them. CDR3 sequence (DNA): TGTGCCAGTAGCTTAACTCGTTCGAACACTGAAGCTTTCTTT. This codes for CASSLTRSNTEAFF.

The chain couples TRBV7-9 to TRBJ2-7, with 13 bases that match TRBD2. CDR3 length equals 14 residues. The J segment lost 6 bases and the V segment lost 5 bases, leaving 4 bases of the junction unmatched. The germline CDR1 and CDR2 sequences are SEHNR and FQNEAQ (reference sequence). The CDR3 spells CASSTGLAGSEQYF. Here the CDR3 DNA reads TGTGCCAGCAGCACGGGACTAGCGGGGTCCGAGCAGTACTTC.

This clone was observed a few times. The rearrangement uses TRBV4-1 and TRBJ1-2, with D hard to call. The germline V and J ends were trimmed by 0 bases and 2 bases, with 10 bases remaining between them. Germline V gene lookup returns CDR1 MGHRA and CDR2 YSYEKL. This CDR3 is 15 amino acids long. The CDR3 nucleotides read TGCGCCAGCAGCCAAGACAACAGTTTCAACTATGGCTACACCTTC. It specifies CASSQDNSFNYGYTF.

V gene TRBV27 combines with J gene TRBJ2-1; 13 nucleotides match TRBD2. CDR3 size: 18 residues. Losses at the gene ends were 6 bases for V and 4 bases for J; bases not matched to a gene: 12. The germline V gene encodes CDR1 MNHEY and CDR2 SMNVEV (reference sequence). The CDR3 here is CASRYRTSGRGGYNEQFF. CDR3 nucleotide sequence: TGTGCCAGCAGGTATAGGACTAGCGGGAGAGGGGGTTACAATGAGCAGTTCTTC.

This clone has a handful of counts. CDR3 DNA sequence: TGTGCCAGCAGCTGGGCTCCCGGAAACACCATATATTTT. Its protein is CASSWAPGNTIYF. This sequence joins TRBV12-3 or TRBV12-4 and TRBJ1-3; unclear D gene. The CDR3 totals 13 residues. The V gene lost 6 bases and the J gene lost 4 bases, with 10 bases spanning the gap.

The CDR3 region is CASKVAGAYNEQFF. The CDR3 DNA sequence: TGTGCCAGCAAAGTAGCGGGGGCCTACAATGAGCAGTTCTTC. The chain recombines TRBV2 with TRBJ2-1; 9 positions match TRBD2. The CDR3 has 14 residues. Per germline, CDR1 SNHLY and CDR2 FYNNEI. The V segment lost 7 bases and the J segment 2 bases; nucleotides outside the gene matches: 3.

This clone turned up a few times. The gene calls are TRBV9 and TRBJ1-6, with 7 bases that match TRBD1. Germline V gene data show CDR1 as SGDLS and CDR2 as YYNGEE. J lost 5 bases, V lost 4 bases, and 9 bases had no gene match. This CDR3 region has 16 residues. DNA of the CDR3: TGTGCCAGCAGCCCCCGAGGGACAGCTAATAATTCACCCCTCCACTTT. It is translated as CASSPRGTANNSPLHF.

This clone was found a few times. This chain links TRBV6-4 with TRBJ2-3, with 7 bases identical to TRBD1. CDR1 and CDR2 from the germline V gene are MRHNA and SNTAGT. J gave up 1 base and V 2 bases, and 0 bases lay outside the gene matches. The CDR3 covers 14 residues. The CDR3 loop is CASSDQGGTDTQYF. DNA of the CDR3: TGTGCCAGCAGTGACCAGGGGGGCACAGATACGCAGTATTTT.

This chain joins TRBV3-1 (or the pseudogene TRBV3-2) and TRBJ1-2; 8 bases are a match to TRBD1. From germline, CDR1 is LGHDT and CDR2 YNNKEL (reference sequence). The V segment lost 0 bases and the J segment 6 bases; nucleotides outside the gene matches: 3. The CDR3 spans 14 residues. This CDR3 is CASSQENRGNGYTF. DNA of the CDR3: TGTGCCAGCAGCCAAGAAAACAGGGGGAATGGCTACACCTTC.

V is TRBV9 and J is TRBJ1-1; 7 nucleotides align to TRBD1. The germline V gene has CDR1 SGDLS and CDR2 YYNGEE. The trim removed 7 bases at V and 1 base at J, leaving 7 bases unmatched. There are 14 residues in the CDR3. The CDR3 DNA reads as TGTGCCAGCGGGGACAGCTCTACGAACACTGAAGCTTTCTTT. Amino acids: CASGDSSTNTEAFF.

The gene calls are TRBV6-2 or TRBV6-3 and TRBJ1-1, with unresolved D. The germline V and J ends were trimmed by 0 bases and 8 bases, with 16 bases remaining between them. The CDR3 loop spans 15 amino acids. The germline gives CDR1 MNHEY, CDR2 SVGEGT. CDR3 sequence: CASSYSQFTGREAFF. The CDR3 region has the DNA TGTGCCAGCAGTTACTCCCAATTCACCGGGAGGGAAGCTTTCTTT.

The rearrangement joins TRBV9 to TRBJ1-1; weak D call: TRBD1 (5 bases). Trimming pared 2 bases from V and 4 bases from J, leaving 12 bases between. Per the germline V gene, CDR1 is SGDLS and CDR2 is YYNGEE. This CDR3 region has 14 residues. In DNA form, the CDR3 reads TGTGCCAGCAGCGTCGAAGGGGTTAGCACTGAAGCTTTCTTT. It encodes CASSVEGVSTEAFF.

CDR3 sequence (DNA): TGTGCCAGCAGATCCGGGACTAGCGGAATATCGAAGACCCAGTACTTC. This codes for CASRSGTSGISKTQYF. The chain combines TRBV28 with TRBJ2-5; TRBD2 matches 11 bases. The CDR3 covers 16 residues. V shed 6 bases, J shed 6 bases, and the junction held 12 bases outside the gene matches. Germline-derived CDR1 and CDR2 are MDHEN and SYDVKM.

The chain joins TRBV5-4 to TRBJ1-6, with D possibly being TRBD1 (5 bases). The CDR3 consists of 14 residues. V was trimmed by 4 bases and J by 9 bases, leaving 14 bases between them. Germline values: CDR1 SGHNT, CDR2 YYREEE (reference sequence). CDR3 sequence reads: CASSEGPRGSPLHF. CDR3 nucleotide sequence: TGTGCCAGCAGCGAAGGACCTAGGGGTTCACCCCTCCACTTT. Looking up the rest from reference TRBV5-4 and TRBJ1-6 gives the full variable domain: ETGVTQSPTHLIKTRGQQVTLRCSSQSGHNTVSWYQQALGQGPQFIFQYYREEENGRGNFPPRFSGLQFPNYSSELNVNALELDDSALYLCASSEGPRGSPLHFGNGTRLTVT.

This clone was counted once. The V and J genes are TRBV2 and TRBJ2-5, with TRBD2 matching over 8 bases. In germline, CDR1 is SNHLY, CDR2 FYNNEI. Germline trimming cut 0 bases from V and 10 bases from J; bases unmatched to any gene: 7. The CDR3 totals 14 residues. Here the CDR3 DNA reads TGTGCCAGCAGTGAAGCCCCGGGGGGGGCACGCCAGTACTTC. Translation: CASSEAPGGARQYF.